This entry features one T cell receptor beta chain sequence. The sample carries other DNA sequences with the same CDR3. The CDR3 is 13 amino acids. The germline CDR1 and CDR2 sequences are MNHEY and SVGAGI. Trimming stripped 4 bases from V and 2 bases from J, with 8 bases between. Profiling relied on immunoSEQ multiplex PCR, and the TCRdb table lists in-frame clones only, not all of them. This table has a few million clones, 90% to 95% appearing once. The data originate from a study of shared clonotypes between healthy human individuals. Sequenced: naive CD4+ T cells from PBMCs. Indicated subset: CD45RA+ positively selected. The chain is built from TRBV6-5 and TRBJ1-2, with D possibly being TRBD1 (6 bases). The TCR originated in a man aged 18 to 29 in good health. Some clones in this sample may be carry-over from other donors' samples. This CDR3 is CASSLDRNYGYTF. DNA for the CDR3: TGTGCCAGCAGTTTAGACAGGAACTATGGCTACACCTTC.